The present TCR beta chain was sequenced within a study of T cells expressing NK-cell markers (dated by TCRdb to about 2020). Looking at the study overall: TCR beta-chain repertoires were profiled in sorted CD3+CD56+NKG2C+, CD3+CD56+NKG2C- and CD3+CD56-NKG2C+ T-cell subsets from several donors. Of the eight sequenced donors, seven were found to be HCMV-seropositive and one was found to be HCMV-seronegative. All eight donors whose samples were sequenced were randomly selected healthy volunteers, three of them men and five women. Sequencing of the libraries produced 2 x 150 bp reads on Illumina HiSeq 2000/2500, MiSeq or NextSeq. General conclusions and limits of the study: For roughly 6 donors, the dominant CD3+CD56+NKG2C+ clonotypes were among the top 10 CD8+ clonotypes and accounted for 1.0-7.0% of CD8+ T cells. Those dominant clonotypes were again the most abundant among CD3+CD56-NKG2C+ cells in several donors, at about 25-60.1%. Whether the expanded NKG2C-expressing T cell clones were specific for HCMV antigens was left unclear.

The CDR3 runs 13 residues from the cysteine to the phenylalanine. The entry carries no DNA sequence. The germline V gene specifies SQVTM as CDR1 and ANQGSEA as CDR2. A commercial ELISA kit detecting HCMV-specific IgG in serum was used to determine HCMV serostatus. Ficoll density gradient centrifugation was used to isolate peripheral blood mononuclear cells from blood. Concerning this clonotype itself: This receptor's antigen is unknown.

Sequencing was carried out with an Illumina HiSeq 2000. TCR beta cDNA libraries were made by 5'RACE template switching that added a universal primer site and unique molecular identifiers. cDNA synthesis was primed from the TCR beta constant segment, followed by two successive PCR amplification steps. In the authors' own workflow: MIGEC handled demultiplexing of the reads and grouping by UMI, while MiTCR was used to assemble and quantify clonotypes. Only TCR cDNA sequences supported by at least two reads were kept to exclude erroneous sequences. Downstream repertoire analysis used the tcR package, and clonotypes were matched across fractions by CDR3 nucleotide sequence plus V segment. VDJmatch was used to annotate antigen specificity against VDJdb, with one amino acid substitution allowed in CDR3. TCRdb reprocessed the reads, and each CDR3 protein sequence is entered once, without DNA. These V and J calls rely on TCRdb rather than the paper's analysis. This sample's table carries about 260,000 distinct CDR3 sequences. The ten largest clones capture about 4.2% of the sample.

The rearrangement joined TRBV29-1 to TRBJ2-5; TCRdb gives TRBD2 as the D gene, but with no DNA this cannot be confirmed. Specimen: blood T cells: a sorted CD56 or NKG2C T cell subset, CD4+ or CD8+ T cells, or bulk PBMC T cells (not recorded which). The receptor was isolated from a woman aged 18 to 69 in good health. This receptor carries the CDR3 CSYQAGIVETQYF.